The 18 T cell receptor beta chains reported below all come from one sample, sequenced in a study of cytomegalovirus exposure and HLA in healthy donors. The PCR was carried out with 60 Vbeta primers and 13 Jbeta primers. Assay used: immunoSEQ multiplex PCR; TCRdb lists only in-frame clones, some missing. This table holds 100,000 to 150,000 clones, around 70% found once. The sample comprised PBMCs. These receptors all come from a woman in her forties in good health and CMV-seropositive.

The chain employs TRBV28 and TRBJ2-3; 9 nucleotides agree with TRBD1. Germline lookup yields CDR1 MDHEN and CDR2 SYDVKM. This CDR3 contains 16 residues. Trimming at V came to 1 base and at J to 2 bases, leaving 4 bases not matched to a gene. DNA for the CDR3: TGTGCCAGCAGTTTATTCGGGACAGGGACCACAGATACGCAGTATTTT. Translating it yields CASSLFGTGTTDTQYF.

Note on this clone: The junction departs from germline at one end; a sequencing error may be responsible. Other DNA sequences in the same sample also yield this CDR3. The rearrangement links TRBV30 to TRBJ1-2; 7 positions match TRBD1. The CDR3 covers 13 residues. In germline, CDR1 is GTSNPN, CDR2 SVGIG (reference sequence). The CDR3 here is CAFNRGGDYGYTF. In nucleotides, the CDR3 is TGTGCCTTTAACAGGGGAGGTGACTACGGCTACACCTTC.

J is TRBJ1-1 and V is TRBV7-3; D is uncertain. The ends were cut back, 0 bases at V and 5 bases at J, with 19 bases in the middle. Germline values: CDR1 SGHTA, CDR2 FQGTGA. The CDR3 totals 17 residues. In DNA, the CDR3 is TGTGCCAGCAGCTTAACCCCCAATGGGGTTGGAGGGACTGAAGCTTTCTTT. Residues: CASSLTPNGVGGTEAFF.

This chain links TRBV10-2 with TRBJ2-7; D is unclear. Trimming removed 5 bases from V and 5 bases from J, with 10 bases in between. This CDR3 has 12 amino acids. CDR1 is WSHSY, CDR2 SAAADI, per germline. CDR3 in amino acids: CASSYLSNEQYF. The CDR3 DNA reads as TGCGCCAGCAGTTACTTGTCCAACGAGCAGTACTTC.

This chain uses TRBV7-3 with TRBJ2-2; 9 bases are a match to TRBD1. Germline assignment: CDR1 SGHTA and CDR2 FQGTGA. The CDR3 consists of 16 residues. J was trimmed by 5 bases and V by 2 bases; bases with no gene match: 6. In nucleotides, the CDR3 is TGTGCCAGCAGCTTACTGACAGGGGGGAGGACCGGGGAGCTGTTTTTT. Translation gives CASSLLTGGRTGELFF. The variable domain in full, with the rest retrieved from reference TRBV7-3 and TRBJ2-2, is GAGVSQTPSNKVTEKGKYVELRCDPISGHTALYWYRQSLGQGPEFLIYFQGTGAADDSGLPNDRFFAVRPEGSVSTLKIQRTERGDSAVYLCASSLLTGGRTGELFFGEGSRLTVL.

In this sample, this clone turned up a few times. The rearrangement links TRBV6-5 to TRBJ2-7; 8 positions agree with TRBD1. CDR3 length: 16 amino acids. CDR1 is MNHEY, CDR2 SVGAGI, per germline. V dropped 2 bases and J dropped 3; count of bases not matched to a gene: 9. This chain's CDR3 is CASSYAGQGAVYEQYF. CDR3 nucleotide sequence: TGTGCCAGCAGTTACGCGGGTCAGGGGGCGGTCTACGAGCAGTACTTC.

This sequence joins TRBV2 and TRBJ2-1; TRBD2 is a possible D gene (5 bases). Between the trimmed V and J ends, which lost 6 bases and 6 bases, there was a span of 12 bases. The CDR3 is made up of 13 amino acids. CDR1 SNHLY and CDR2 FYNNEI come from the germline V gene. CDR3 nucleotide sequence: TGTGCCAGCAGCCGGGATGTGGGCAATGAGCAGTTCTTC. Its translation: CASSRDVGNEQFF.

The chain has TRBV6-5 and TRBJ2-5; the match to TRBD2 covers 9 bases. CDR1 MNHEY and CDR2 SVGAGI come from the germline V gene. Trimming at V came to 0 bases and at J to 5 bases, leaving 4 bases not matched to a gene. The CDR3 has 15 amino acids. The CDR3 protein is CASSYSAGGGETQYF. In DNA, the CDR3 is TGTGCCAGCAGTTACTCGGCGGGAGGGGGGGAGACCCAGTACTTC.

This clone was recorded a few times. The chain combines TRBV15 with TRBJ2-7, with D possibly TRBD2 on 7 matching bases. Trimming removed 1 base at V and 10 bases at J, with 14 bases between. This CDR3 is 13 amino acids long. Germline V gene data show CDR1 as LNHNV and CDR2 as YYDKDF (reference sequence). CDR3 loop: CATSRVPSGTQYF. The CDR3 region has the DNA TGTGCCACCAGCAGAGTTCCCAGCGGGACACAGTACTTC.

Here the CDR3 DNA reads TGTGCCAGCAGCTTAGTAGCGGGAGTAAAGGACGAGCAGTACTTC. As protein: CASSLVAGVKDEQYF. The gene calls are TRBV7-2 and TRBJ2-7; 9 bases fit TRBD2. Germline V gives CDR1 SGHTA, CDR2 FQGNSA. Losses at the gene ends were 1 base for V and 5 bases for J; bases not matched to a gene: 6. CDR3 length: 15 amino acids.

J is TRBJ1-5 and V is TRBV21-1; the table's D call, TRBD1, was not checked against the DNA. TRBV21-1 is flagged as a pseudogene. The CDR3 is 17 amino acids. CDR3 sequence reads: CASSKTHRTGADQPQHF. The DNA of the CDR3 is TGTGCCAGCAGCAAAACCCATAGAACAGGGGCAGATCAGCCCCAGCATTTT.

This clone occurred a few times. This rearrangement joins TRBV29-1 to TRBJ1-2; 12 nucleotides agree with TRBD1. V shed 4 bases, J shed 4 bases, and the junction held 7 bases outside the gene matches. The CDR3 extends over 15 amino acids. Germline-derived CDR1 and CDR2 are SQVTM and ANQGSEA. CDR3 protein: CSVGGTGGSSYGYTF. The CDR3 nucleotides read TGCAGCGTTGGGGGGACAGGGGGCTCGTCCTATGGCTACACCTTC.

The chain carries TRBV6-1 and TRBJ2-5, with 7 bases identical to TRBD1. The V and J ends lost 4 bases and 1 base, in that order; junction bases with no gene match: 6. Germline CDR1 reads MNHNS; CDR2 reads SASEGT. This CDR3 has 15 amino acids. CDR3 coding DNA: TGTGCCAGCAGTGGCGCACAGGGGATCCAAGAGACCCAGTACTTC. This sequence encodes CASSGAQGIQETQYF.

The CDR3 sequence: CSARTRETQYF. CDR3 bases: TGCAGTGCTAGAACCCGGGAGACCCAGTACTTC. The V and J genes are TRBV20-1 and TRBJ2-5, with D unresolved. This CDR3 spans 11 amino acids. Germline V lookup: CDR1 DFQATT, CDR2 SNEGSKA (reference sequence). The V end was cut by 2 bases, the J end by 5 bases, with 6 bases between.

Regarding this clone: Other DNA sequences in this sample translate to the same CDR3. The chain carries TRBV7-9 and TRBJ2-5; 10 bases match TRBD2. Germline V gene sequence: CDR1 SEHNR, CDR2 FQNEAQ (reference sequence). CDR3 length: 15 amino acids. V lost 3 bases and J lost 2; bases outside the gene matches: 3. CDR3 residues: CASSFSGGLQETQYF. CDR3 in DNA: TGTGCCAGCAGCTTTAGCGGGGGGCTACAAGAGACCCAGTACTTC.

V is TRBV18 and J is TRBJ1-2; 8 positions match TRBD1. The CDR3 runs 15 residues. Per germline, CDR1 KGHSH and CDR2 LQKENI. J was trimmed by 10 bases and V by 3 bases; bases with no gene match: 13. CDR3 DNA sequence: TGTGCCAGCTCACCCAACACCGGACAGGGTGAAGACTACACCTTC. Amino acid sequence: CASSPNTGQGEDYTF.

The rearrangement links TRBV6-1 to TRBJ1-2, with D possibly TRBD1 on 6 matching bases. The CDR3 has 13 amino acids. Trimming removed 3 bases from V and 8 bases from J, with 13 bases in between. Germline CDR1 is MNHNS and CDR2 is SASEGT. CDR3 in DNA: TGTGCCAGCAGTGAGGTGACAGGAATCGGCTACACCTTC. The encoded protein is CASSEVTGIGYTF.

This clone occurred a few times. The V call is TRBV5-5, the J call TRBJ2-1, with 14 nucleotides matching TRBD2. The CDR3 sequence is 15 residues long. Trimming took 4 bases from V and 6 from J; bases not matched to a gene: 3. Germline V gives CDR1 SGHKS, CDR2 YYEKEE (reference sequence). This CDR3 is CASSRLAGGLNEQFF. In nucleotides, the CDR3 is TGTGCCAGCAGCCGACTAGCGGGAGGGCTCAATGAGCAGTTCTTC.